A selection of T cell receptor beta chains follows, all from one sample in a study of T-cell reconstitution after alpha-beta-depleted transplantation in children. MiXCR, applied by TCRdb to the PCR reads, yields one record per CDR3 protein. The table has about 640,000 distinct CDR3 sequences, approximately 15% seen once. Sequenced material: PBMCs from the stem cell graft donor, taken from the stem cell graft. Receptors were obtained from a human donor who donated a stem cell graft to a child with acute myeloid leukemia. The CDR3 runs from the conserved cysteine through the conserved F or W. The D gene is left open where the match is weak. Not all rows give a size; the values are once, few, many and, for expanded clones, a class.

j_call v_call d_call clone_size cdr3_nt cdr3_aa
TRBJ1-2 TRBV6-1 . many TGTGCCAGCAGACCGGGACATCAAGAGGGCTACACCTTC CASRPGHQEGYTF
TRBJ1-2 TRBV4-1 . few TGCGCCAGCAGCCCCTCAGGACTTAACTATGGCTACACCTTC CASSPSGLNYGYTF
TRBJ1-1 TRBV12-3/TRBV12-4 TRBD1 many TGTGCCAGCAGCTTCAGACAGGGAAACACTGAAGCTTTCTTT CASSFRQGNTEAFF
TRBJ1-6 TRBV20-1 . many TGCAGTGCTAGAGTAGGGGTAGGTGGAAATTCACCCCTCCACTTT CSARVGVGGNSPLHF
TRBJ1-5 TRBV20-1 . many TGCAGTGCTAGTAGGGACCTTAGCAATCAGCCCCAGCATTTT CSASRDLSNQPQHF
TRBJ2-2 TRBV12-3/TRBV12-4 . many TGTGCCAGCAGCCCTGACGACTCTTCGAACACCGGGGAGCTGTTTTTT CASSPDDSSNTGELFF
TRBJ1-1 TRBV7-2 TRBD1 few TGTGCCAGCAGCCACGGGACAGGTCCTAGAGGGACTGAAGCTTTCTTT CASSHGTGPRGTEAFF
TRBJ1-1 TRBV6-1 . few TGTGCCAGCAGCCACCGGAGGGGGAACACTGAAGCTTTCTTT CASSHRRGNTEAFF
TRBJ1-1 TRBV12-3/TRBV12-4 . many TGTGCCATCACGGAGTGGGGAGTCAACACTGAAGCTTTCTTT CAITEWGVNTEAFF
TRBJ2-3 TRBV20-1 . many TGCAGTGCTAGAGTCCACGGGACCATAGATACGCAGTATTTT CSARVHGTIDTQYF
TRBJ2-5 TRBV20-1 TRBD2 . TGCAGTGCTACCCAAATAAAGCGGGGGCCTACCAAAGAGACCCAGTACTTC CSATQIKRGPTKETQYF
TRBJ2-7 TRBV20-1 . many TGCAGTGCCGAGGCGGAGTACGAGCAGTACTTC CSAEAEYEQYF
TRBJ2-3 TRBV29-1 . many TGCAGCGTTGTAGGGAGTCACACAGATACGCAGTATTTT CSVVGSHTDTQYF